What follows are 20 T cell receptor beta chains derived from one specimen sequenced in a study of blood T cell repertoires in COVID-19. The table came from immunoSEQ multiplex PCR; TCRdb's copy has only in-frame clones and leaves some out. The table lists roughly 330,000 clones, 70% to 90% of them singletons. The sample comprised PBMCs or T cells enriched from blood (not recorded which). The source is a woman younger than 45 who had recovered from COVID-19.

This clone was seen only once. The CDR3 sequence is CASDPTGSYGYTF. The CDR3 region has the DNA TGTGCCAGCGACCCTACAGGGAGCTATGGCTACACCTTC. The gene calls are TRBV2 and TRBJ1-2, with D possibly matching TRBD1 (6 bases). The V gene's germline CDR1 is SNHLY and CDR2 FYNNEI. The V end lost 8 bases, the J end lost 4 bases, and 14 bases lay between the germline ends. There are 13 residues in the CDR3. Full variable domain (rest looked up from reference TRBV2 and TRBJ1-2): EPEVTQTPSHQVTQMGQEVILRCVPISNHLYFYWYRQILGQKVEFLVSFYNNEISEKSEIFDDQFSVERPDGSNFTLKIRSTKLEDSAMYFCASDPTGSYGYTFGSGTRLTVV.

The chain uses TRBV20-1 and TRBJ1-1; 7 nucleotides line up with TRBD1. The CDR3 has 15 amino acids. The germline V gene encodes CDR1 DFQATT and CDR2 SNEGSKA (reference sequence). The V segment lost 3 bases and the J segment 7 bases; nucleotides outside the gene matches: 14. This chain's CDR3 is CSASPPINAGGEAFF. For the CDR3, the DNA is TGCAGTGCTAGTCCACCCATCAACGCAGGGGGTGAAGCTTTCTTT.

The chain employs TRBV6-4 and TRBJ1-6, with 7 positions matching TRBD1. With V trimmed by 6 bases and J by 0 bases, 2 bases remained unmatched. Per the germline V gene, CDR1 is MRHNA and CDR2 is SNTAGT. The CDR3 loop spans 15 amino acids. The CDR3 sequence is CASRRDSSYNSPLHF. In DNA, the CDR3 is TGTGCCAGCAGAAGGGACAGCTCCTATAATTCACCCCTCCACTTT.

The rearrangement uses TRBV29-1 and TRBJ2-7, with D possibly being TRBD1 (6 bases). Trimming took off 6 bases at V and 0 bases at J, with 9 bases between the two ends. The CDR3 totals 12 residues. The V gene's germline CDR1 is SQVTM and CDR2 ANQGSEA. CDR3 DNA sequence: TGCAGCGTCAGGGGCTCCTCCTACGAGCAGTACTTC. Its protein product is CSVRGSSYEQYF.

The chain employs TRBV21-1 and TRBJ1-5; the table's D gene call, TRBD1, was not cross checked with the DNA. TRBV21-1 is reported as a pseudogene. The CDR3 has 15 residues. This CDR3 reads CASSNGGQLNQPQHF. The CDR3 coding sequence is TGTGCCAGCAGCAATGGCGGACAGTTAAATCAGCCCCAGCATTTT.

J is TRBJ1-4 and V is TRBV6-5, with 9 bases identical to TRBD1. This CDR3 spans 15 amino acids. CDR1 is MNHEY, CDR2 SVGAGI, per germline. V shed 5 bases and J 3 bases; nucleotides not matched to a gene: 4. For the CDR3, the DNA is TGTGCCAGCAGTCAACACAGGGGGCCTAATGAAAAACTGTTTTTT. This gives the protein CASSQHRGPNEKLFF.

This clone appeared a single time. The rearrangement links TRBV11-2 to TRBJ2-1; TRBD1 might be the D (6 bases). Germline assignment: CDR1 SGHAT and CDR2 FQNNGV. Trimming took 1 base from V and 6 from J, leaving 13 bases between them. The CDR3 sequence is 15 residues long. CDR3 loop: CASSLGDRGTNEQFF. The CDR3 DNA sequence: TGTGCCAGCAGCTTAGGCGATAGGGGGACCAATGAGCAGTTCTTC.

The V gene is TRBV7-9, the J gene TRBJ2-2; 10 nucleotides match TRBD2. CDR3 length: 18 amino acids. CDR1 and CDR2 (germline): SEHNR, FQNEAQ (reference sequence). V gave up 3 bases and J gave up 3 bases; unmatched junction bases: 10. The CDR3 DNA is TGTGCCAGCAGCTTCCCCCGTGGTAGCGGGGGGCACACCGGGGAGCTGTTTTTT. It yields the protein CASSFPRGSGGHTGELFF.

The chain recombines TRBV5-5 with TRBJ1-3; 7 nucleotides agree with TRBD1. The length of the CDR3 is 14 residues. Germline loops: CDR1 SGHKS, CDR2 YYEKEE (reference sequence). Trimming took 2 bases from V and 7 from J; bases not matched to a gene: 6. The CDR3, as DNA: TGTGCCAGCAGCTTCGGCCAGGGGGTTAACACCATATATTTT. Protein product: CASSFGQGVNTIYF.

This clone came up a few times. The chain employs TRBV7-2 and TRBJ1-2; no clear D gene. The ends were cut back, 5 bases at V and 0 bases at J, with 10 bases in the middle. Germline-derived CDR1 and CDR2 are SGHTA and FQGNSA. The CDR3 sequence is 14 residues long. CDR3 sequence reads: CASSPAHANYGYTF. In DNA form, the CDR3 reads TGTGCCAGCAGCCCCGCGCACGCTAACTATGGCTACACCTTC.

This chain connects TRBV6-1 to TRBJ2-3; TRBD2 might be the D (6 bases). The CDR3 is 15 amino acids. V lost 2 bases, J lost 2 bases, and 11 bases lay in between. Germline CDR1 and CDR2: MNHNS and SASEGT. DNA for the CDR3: TGTGCCAGCAGTGAAACTAGCTTTACCACAGATACGCAGTATTTT. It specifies CASSETSFTTDTQYF.

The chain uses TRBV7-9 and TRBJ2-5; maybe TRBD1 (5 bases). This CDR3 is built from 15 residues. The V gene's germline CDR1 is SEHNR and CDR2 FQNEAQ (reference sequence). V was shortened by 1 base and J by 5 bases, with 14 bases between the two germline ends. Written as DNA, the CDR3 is TGTGCCAGCAGCTTAGTTGGCAGGGAAGTGGAGACCCAGTACTTC. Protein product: CASSLVGREVETQYF.

The CDR3 DNA follows: TGTGCCAGCAGCACATTCGGGAGCTATCAGCCCCAGCATTTT. It translates to CASSTFGSYQPQHF. This chain links TRBV7-2 with TRBJ1-5; D unclear. Per the germline V gene, CDR1 is SGHTA and CDR2 is FQGNSA. Trimming left V 5 bases short and J 5 bases short, with 13 bases between. This CDR3 has 14 residues.

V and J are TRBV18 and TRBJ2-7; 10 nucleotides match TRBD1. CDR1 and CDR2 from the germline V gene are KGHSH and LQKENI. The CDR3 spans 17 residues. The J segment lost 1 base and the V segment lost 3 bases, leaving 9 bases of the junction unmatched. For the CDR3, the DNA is TGTGCCAGCTCACCCCGGCCAGGGACAGGGGCATCCTACGAGCAGTACTTC. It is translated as CASSPRPGTGASYEQYF.

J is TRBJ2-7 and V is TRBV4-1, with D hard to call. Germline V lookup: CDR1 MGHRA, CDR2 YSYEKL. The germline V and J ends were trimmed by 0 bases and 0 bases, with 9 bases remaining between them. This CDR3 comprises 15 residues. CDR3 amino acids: CASSQEGWVSYEQYF. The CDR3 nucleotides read TGCGCCAGCAGCCAAGAGGGCTGGGTCTCCTACGAGCAGTACTTC.

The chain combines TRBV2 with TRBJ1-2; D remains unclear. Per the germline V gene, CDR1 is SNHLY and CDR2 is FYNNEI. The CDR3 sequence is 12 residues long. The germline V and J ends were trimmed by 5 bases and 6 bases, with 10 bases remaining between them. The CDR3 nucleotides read TGTGCCAGCAGTCCCGAGCTACATGGCTACACCTTC. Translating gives CASSPELHGYTF.

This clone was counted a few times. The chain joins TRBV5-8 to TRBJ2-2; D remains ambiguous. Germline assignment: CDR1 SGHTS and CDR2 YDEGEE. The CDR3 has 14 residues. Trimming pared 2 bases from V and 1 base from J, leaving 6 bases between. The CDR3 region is CASSFLGNTGELFF. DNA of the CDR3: TGTGCCAGCAGCTTTCTAGGGAACACCGGGGAGCTGTTTTTT.

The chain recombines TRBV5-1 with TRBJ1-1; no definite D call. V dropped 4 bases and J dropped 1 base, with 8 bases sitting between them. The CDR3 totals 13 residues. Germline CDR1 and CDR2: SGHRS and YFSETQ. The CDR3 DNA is TGCGCCAGCAGCGCGCCGGGGAACACTGAAGCTTTCTTT. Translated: CASSAPGNTEAFF.

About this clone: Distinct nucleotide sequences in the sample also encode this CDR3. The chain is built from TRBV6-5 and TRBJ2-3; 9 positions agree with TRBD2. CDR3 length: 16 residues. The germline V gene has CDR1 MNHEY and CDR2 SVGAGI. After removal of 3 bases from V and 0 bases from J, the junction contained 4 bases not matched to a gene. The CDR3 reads CASSYRAGGSTDTQYF. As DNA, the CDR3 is TGTGCCAGCAGTTATAGGGCGGGGGGGAGCACAGATACGCAGTATTTT.

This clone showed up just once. The CDR3 coding sequence is TGTGCCAGCAGCTTAGTTCTTAACAATGAGCAGTTCTTC. As protein: CASSLVLNNEQFF. The chain combines TRBV7-2 with TRBJ2-1, with D uncertain. Germline loops: CDR1 SGHTA, CDR2 FQGNSA. CDR3 length equals 13 residues. The V and J ends lost 1 base and 5 bases respectively, with 6 bases between them.